These 10 T cell receptor beta chains share one sample of origin, sequenced in a study of blood T cell repertoires in COVID-19. Method: immunoSEQ multiplex PCR; TCRdb's copy keeps in-frame clones and lacks some. The table records more than 15,000 clones, roughly 88% of them present only once. The source material was peripheral blood. These receptors were obtained from a man aged 40-49 years with active COVID-19.

V is TRBV5-1 and J is TRBJ2-1, with 7 bases aligning to TRBD2. The germline CDR1 and CDR2 sequences are SGHRS and YFSETQ. Losses at the gene ends were 0 bases for V and 8 bases for J; bases not matched to a gene: 11. The CDR3 spans 16 residues. The CDR3 bases are TGCGCCAGCAGCTTGGGTGGCGGGAGCCATTCCGATGAGCAGTTCTTC. It encodes CASSLGGGSHSDEQFF.

This clone was detected a few times. The chain carries TRBV6-5 and TRBJ1-1, with 9 bases identical to TRBD1. J was trimmed by 5 bases and V by 4 bases; bases with no gene match: 11. This CDR3 comprises 16 residues. Looked up from germline, CDR1 is MNHEY and CDR2 is SVGAGI. CDR3 residues: CASSFDAGTGLTEAFF. CDR3 sequence (DNA): TGTGCCAGCAGTTTCGACGCCGGGACAGGGCTAACTGAAGCTTTCTTT.

The rearrangement uses TRBV20-1 and TRBJ2-5, with TRBD1 as a possible D gene (5 bases). The CDR3 is made up of 14 amino acids. The ends were cut back, 3 bases at V and 5 bases at J, with 16 bases in the middle. CDR1 DFQATT and CDR2 SNEGSKA come from the germline V gene (reference sequence). The CDR3 bases are TGCAGTGCTAGTGGGCAGGGTGGGTTGGAGACCCAGTACTTC. Translation gives CSASGQGGLETQYF.

As concerns this clone: This sample also contains other DNA sequences that code for the same CDR3. The V call is TRBV9, the J call TRBJ1-1; D is perhaps TRBD1 (6 bases). Per germline, CDR1 SGDLS and CDR2 YYNGEE. The CDR3 length is 14 residues. Trimming removed 0 bases at V and 0 bases at J, with 6 bases between. The CDR3 sequence is CASSVGQVNTEAFF. CDR3 coding DNA: TGTGCCAGCAGCGTAGGACAGGTGAACACTGAAGCTTTCTTT.

V gene TRBV5-1 combines with J gene TRBJ2-1; 8 bases are a match to TRBD2. Trimming cost V 4 bases and J 6 bases; bases outside gene matches: 6. CDR1 and CDR2 from the germline V gene are SGHRS and YFSETQ. The CDR3 runs to 14 residues. This chain's CDR3 is CASSPGTSGNEQFF. CDR3 nucleotide sequence: TGCGCCAGCAGCCCAGGGACTAGTGGCAATGAGCAGTTCTTC.

The rearrangement links TRBV10-2 to TRBJ2-7; the D gene is possibly TRBD2 (6 bases). The ends were cut back, 10 bases at V and 0 bases at J, with 13 bases in the middle. The CDR3 is 13 amino acids. CDR1 and CDR2 (germline): WSHSY, SAAADI. CDR3 sequence: CATGTGSSYEQYF. The DNA for the CDR3 is TGCGCCACCGGGACTGGGAGCTCCTACGAGCAGTACTTC.

The genes are TRBV12-2 and TRBJ2-4; the table assigns TRBD1, which was not confirmed against the DNA. TRBV12-2 has pseudogene status. The length of the CDR3 is 18 residues. CDR3 protein: CASRFFSRDRGAKNIQYF. The CDR3 nucleotides read TGTGCAAGTCGCTTCTTCTCCCGGGACAGGGGAGCCAAAAACATTCAGTACTTC.

This rearrangement joins TRBV10-2 to TRBJ1-1; D remains unclear. V was pared by 3 bases and J by 1 base, with 6 bases between. The CDR3 is 13 residues long. The germline CDR1 and CDR2 sequences are WSHSY and SAAADI. For the CDR3, the DNA is TGCGCCAGCAGTGATGCAGGGAACACTGAAGCTTTCTTT. It is translated as CASSDAGNTEAFF.

The chain joins TRBV12-5 to TRBJ1-1; D gene uncertain. CDR1 is LGHNT and CDR2 is FRNRAP in the germline V gene. The CDR3 consists of 12 residues. V was cut by 7 bases and J by 5 bases, with 11 bases left in between. The CDR3 sequence is CASAEVGTEAFF. The DNA for the CDR3 is TGTGCTAGTGCCGAGGTAGGTACTGAAGCTTTCTTT.

This clone was seen once. CDR3 nucleotide sequence: TGCGCCAGCAGCCCGCAACAGGGGGCATCCTACGAGCAGTACTTC. Its protein product is CASSPQQGASYEQYF. The rearrangement joins TRBV4-3 to TRBJ2-7, with 9 bases that match TRBD1. The trim removed 4 bases at V and 1 base at J, leaving 5 bases unmatched. Germline V gene lookup returns CDR1 LGHNA and CDR2 YSLEER. The CDR3 has 15 residues.